This TCR beta chain was sequenced during a study of OX40 agonist ivuxolimab in advanced cancers. For the study at large: Among those treated, three patients had partial responses, one with hepatocellular carcinoma and two with cutaneous melanoma.

Collection of blood occurred at baseline, at cycle 4 day 1, and at cycle 7 day 1. CDR3 length: 12 residues. Germline V lookup: CDR1 LNHNV, CDR2 YYDKDF (reference sequence). V lost 0 bases to trimming and J lost 15 bases, with 12 bases between them. The sample holds one count of this clone. Its target is unknown. Regarding the study as a whole: Clonal expansion was seen in CD4+ and CD8+ blood T cells by week 6 at 0.1 to 3.0 mg/kg.

Generated by immunoSEQ multiplex PCR, the TCRdb table keeps only in-frame clones and is missing some. The repertoire holds about 9,200 clones, with around 80% as singletons. The rearrangement uses TRBV15 and TRBJ2-4; no firm D call. This receptor was identified in an adult with an advanced solid tumor such as melanoma, head and neck, liver or kidney cancer. Specimen: CD4+ or CD8+ T cells sorted from blood, collected in a trial of the OX40 agonist ivuxolimab. CDR3 coding DNA: TGTGCCACCAGCAGAGATATAGAGCAGCCGTACTTC. It codes for CATSRDIEQPYF.